The clone carrying this T cell receptor beta chain appeared a few times. Germline V gives CDR1 SGDLS, CDR2 YYNGEE. The CDR3 contains 15 residues. V lost 4 bases and J lost 4, with 17 bases in between. The data originate from a study of blood T cell repertoires in COVID-19. Study-level background: Sample material is recorded as cDNA or gDNA derived from T cells, B-cell-depleted T cells, or PBMCs.

The protocol was immunoSEQ multiplex PCR, while the TCRdb copy is restricted to in-frame clones and leaves out a portion. The sample carries hundreds of thousands of clones, roughly 87% recorded once. Material for sequencing was PBMCs or T cells enriched from blood (not recorded which). The origin of this receptor is a woman between 18 and 30 years old with acute COVID-19. The chain couples TRBV9 to TRBJ2-5; D remains ambiguous. The CDR3 spells CASSSTGRPGETQYF. CDR3 nucleotide sequence: TGTGCCAGCAGCTCCACCGGCCGGCCGGGAGAGACCCAGTACTTC.